These 20 T cell receptor beta chains were sequenced from one sample in a study of cytomegalovirus exposure and HLA in healthy donors. 13 Jbeta primers and 60 Vbeta primers were used for the PCR. Assay: immunoSEQ multiplex PCR; the TCRdb copy retains only in-frame clones and omits some. The sample includes some 180,000 clones, over 65% of them seen just once. The sequenced sample was PBMCs. The receptors here all came from a woman in her fifties or sixties in good health and CMV-seropositive.

The chain employs TRBV7-9 and TRBJ2-1, with 10 nucleotides matching TRBD1. The J segment lost 3 bases and the V segment lost 3 bases, leaving 14 bases of the junction unmatched. The length of the CDR3 is 19 residues. Germline CDR1 SEHNR, CDR2 FQNEAQ (reference sequence). CDR3 nucleotide sequence: TGTGCCAGCAGCTTTAAAAAGGGGGGGACAGGGGTTCTCTACAATGAGCAGTTCTTC. This gives the protein CASSFKKGGTGVLYNEQFF.

Turning to this clone: Distinct nucleotide sequences in the sample also encode this CDR3. The V call is TRBV9, the J call TRBJ2-1, with D maybe TRBD2 (5 bases). CDR1 and CDR2 (germline): SGDLS, YYNGEE. The V gene lost 0 bases and the J gene lost 6 bases, with 7 bases spanning the gap. The CDR3 spans 13 residues. DNA for the CDR3: TGTGCCAGCAGCGTAGCCGGGGTCAATGAGCAGTTCTTC. Its translation: CASSVAGVNEQFF.

CDR3 region: CASSPPRQETQYF. As DNA, the CDR3 is TGTGCCAGCAGTCCCCCGCGCCAAGAGACCCAGTACTTC. The V gene is TRBV28, the J gene TRBJ2-5; D ambiguous. CDR3 length: 13 amino acids. Germline values: CDR1 MDHEN, CDR2 SYDVKM. V lost 5 bases to trimming and J lost 1 base, with 8 bases between them.

The chain combines TRBV2 with TRBJ2-5; 8 bases agree with TRBD1. This CDR3 is built from 13 residues. Germline CDR1 and CDR2: SNHLY and FYNNEI. Unmatched junction bases numbered 1, after V lost 6 bases and J lost 1 base. CDR3 in amino acids: CASRDRAQETQYF. CDR3 DNA: TGTGCCAGCAGGGACAGGGCCCAAGAGACCCAGTACTTC.

The chain employs TRBV30 and TRBJ1-1, with D perhaps matching TRBD1 (6 bases). The CDR3 consists of 19 residues. V gave up 0 bases and J gave up 6 bases, with 29 bases separating them. Per the germline V gene, CDR1 is GTSNPN and CDR2 is SVGIG (reference sequence). The chain's CDR3 is CAWSVLIARGQPLRAEAFF. The CDR3 DNA reads as TGTGCCTGGAGTGTATTGATTGCTAGGGGACAACCCCTAAGGGCTGAAGCTTTCTTT.

Note on this clone: One end of the junction does not line up with germline, which may come from a read error. This chain uses TRBV7-2 with TRBJ1-2; no firm D call. Per germline, CDR1 SGHTA and CDR2 FQGNSA. The CDR3 extends over 11 amino acids. CDR3 region: CASSLDYYLAF. For the CDR3, the DNA is TGTGCCAGCAGCTTAGATTACTACCTAGCCTTC.

J is TRBJ1-6 and V is TRBV5-1; the match to TRBD1 covers 8 bases. The CDR3 runs 15 residues. J lost 9 bases, V lost 4 bases, and 9 bases had no gene match. Germline loops: CDR1 SGHRS, CDR2 YFSETQ. DNA for the CDR3: TGCGCCAGCAGCCAGACCCGGACAGGGCTTTCACCCCTCCACTTT. Translating it yields CASSQTRTGLSPLHF.

The chain combines TRBV10-3 with TRBJ2-7; 11 bases are shared with TRBD1. The ends lost 0 bases at V and 4 bases at J; junction bases unmatched: 2. The CDR3 is made up of 15 amino acids. Germline V gene sequence: CDR1 ENHRY, CDR2 SYGVKD. The CDR3 bases are TGTGCCATCAGTGAGTCAGGGACAGGGGGATACGAGCAGTACTTC. Residues: CAISESGTGGYEQYF.

This clone was seen a few times. The chain links TRBV2 to TRBJ1-1, with D possibly TRBD1 on 6 matching bases. Germline CDR1 reads SNHLY; CDR2 reads FYNNEI. Deletions cut 2 bases from V and 4 bases from J, with 17 bases between. CDR3 length equals 16 residues. CDR3 DNA: TGTGCCAGCAGTGAATTGATAGGGGGAGGGGGCACTGAAGCTTTCTTT. Amino acids: CASSELIGGGGTEAFF. The complete variable domain, with remaining parts taken from reference TRBV2 and TRBJ1-1, reads EPEVTQTPSHQVTQMGQEVILRCVPISNHLYFYWYRQILGQKVEFLVSFYNNEISEKSEIFDDQFSVERPDGSNFTLKIRSTKLEDSAMYFCASSELIGGGGTEAFFGQGTRLTVV.

The rearrangement links TRBV9 to TRBJ2-3; 9 bases match TRBD2. J lost 3 bases, V lost 3 bases, and 8 bases had no gene match. This CDR3 is 16 amino acids long. The germline gives CDR1 SGDLS, CDR2 YYNGEE. The CDR3 DNA is TGTGCCAGCAGCGCGCTGGGACTAGCCTTAACAGATACGCAGTATTTT. Translating it yields CASSALGLALTDTQYF.

The V call is TRBV6-1, the J call TRBJ2-1; D remains ambiguous. Germline values: CDR1 MNHNS, CDR2 SASEGT. Trimming pared 5 bases from V and 5 bases from J, leaving 7 bases between. There are 12 residues in the CDR3. CDR3 region: CASSPRNNEQFF. In nucleotides, the CDR3 is TGTGCCAGCAGTCCTCGTAACAATGAGCAGTTCTTC.

The chain couples TRBV23-1 to TRBJ2-2; D possibly corresponds to TRBD1 (7 bases). TRBV23-1 is flagged as an ORF with uncertain function. The length of the CDR3 is 17 residues. Between the trimmed V and J ends, which lost 1 base and 3 bases, there was a span of 15 bases. The CDR3 loop is CASSQWAQGDYTGELFF. CDR3 DNA sequence: TGCGCCAGCAGTCAATGGGCGCAGGGGGACTACACCGGGGAGCTGTTTTTT.

The rearrangement links TRBV27 to TRBJ2-2, with D possibly matching TRBD1 (6 bases). The CDR3 loop spans 15 amino acids. Trimming stripped 4 bases from V and 0 bases from J, with 9 bases between. Germline V lookup: CDR1 MNHEY, CDR2 SMNVEV (reference sequence). The CDR3 DNA is TGTGCCAGCAGTTCCCAGGGGTCGAACACCGGGGAGCTGTTTTTT. Protein product: CASSSQGSNTGELFF.

The rearrangement links TRBV6-1 to TRBJ2-7; D is possibly TRBD2 (6 bases). V dropped 6 bases and J dropped 0 bases, with 15 bases sitting between them. CDR1 MNHNS and CDR2 SASEGT come from the germline V gene. The CDR3 is 15 residues long. The CDR3 nucleotides read TGTGCCAGCAGCCGGGACTTCTCCTTCTCCTACGAGCAGTACTTC. Translation gives CASSRDFSFSYEQYF.

This chain uses TRBV10-3 with TRBJ2-3; 7 bases fit TRBD1. There are 14 residues in the CDR3. The V segment lost 7 bases and the J segment 3 bases; nucleotides outside the gene matches: 7. CDR1 and CDR2 from the germline V gene are ENHRY and SYGVKD. The chain's CDR3 is CAINAGTETDTQYF. The CDR3 region has the DNA TGTGCCATCAACGCCGGGACAGAGACAGATACGCAGTATTTT.

This clone came up a few times. The chain is built from TRBV10-2 and TRBJ1-5; 7 bases map to TRBD1. The germline CDR1 and CDR2 sequences are WSHSY and SAAADI. The junction had 5 bases not matched to a gene; V was cut back by 3 bases and J by 0 bases. The CDR3 sequence is 16 residues long. CDR3 coding DNA: TGCGCCAGCAGTGATGGGACAGAGTATAGCAATCAGCCCCAGCATTTT. Its protein is CASSDGTEYSNQPQHF.

The J gene is TRBJ1-1, the V gene TRBV13, with D uncertain. With 5 bases removed from V and 5 bases from J, the gap between germline ends came to 12 bases. The CDR3 has 13 amino acids. Germline loops: CDR1 PRHDT, CDR2 FYEKMQ (reference sequence). This chain's CDR3 is CASSALGGTEAFF. In DNA, the CDR3 is TGTGCCAGCAGCGCCCTTGGAGGGACTGAAGCTTTCTTT.

CDR3 in amino acids: CASSESYGGIPPFTNYGYTF. DNA of the CDR3: TGCGCCAGCAGTGAGTCATATGGGGGGATCCCCCCCTTTACTAACTATGGCTACACCTTC. The gene calls are TRBV10-2 and TRBJ1-2, with D tentatively TRBD1 (5 bases). Per germline, CDR1 WSHSY and CDR2 SAAADI. The CDR3 contains 20 residues. Trimming pared 0 bases from V and 0 bases from J, leaving 23 bases between.

The genes are TRBV6-5 and TRBJ1-1; 7 bases map to TRBD1. From germline, CDR1 is MNHEY and CDR2 SVGAGI. This CDR3 region has 16 residues. J lost 4 bases, V lost 2 bases, and 10 bases had no gene match. The CDR3 DNA reads TGTGCCAGCAGTTACACGGACAGGCCGGTGAGCACTGAAGCTTTCTTT. It yields the protein CASSYTDRPVSTEAFF.

V gene TRBV9 combines with J gene TRBJ2-6; weak D call: TRBD1 (5 bases). This CDR3 has 18 amino acids. Per the germline V gene, CDR1 is SGDLS and CDR2 is YYNGEE. The V end lost 4 bases, the J end lost 0 bases, and 17 bases lay between the germline ends. The CDR3 nucleotides read TGTGCCAGCAGCCCGCGACAGATTTTCGACTCTGGGGCCAACGTCCTGACTTTC. Residues: CASSPRQIFDSGANVLTF.